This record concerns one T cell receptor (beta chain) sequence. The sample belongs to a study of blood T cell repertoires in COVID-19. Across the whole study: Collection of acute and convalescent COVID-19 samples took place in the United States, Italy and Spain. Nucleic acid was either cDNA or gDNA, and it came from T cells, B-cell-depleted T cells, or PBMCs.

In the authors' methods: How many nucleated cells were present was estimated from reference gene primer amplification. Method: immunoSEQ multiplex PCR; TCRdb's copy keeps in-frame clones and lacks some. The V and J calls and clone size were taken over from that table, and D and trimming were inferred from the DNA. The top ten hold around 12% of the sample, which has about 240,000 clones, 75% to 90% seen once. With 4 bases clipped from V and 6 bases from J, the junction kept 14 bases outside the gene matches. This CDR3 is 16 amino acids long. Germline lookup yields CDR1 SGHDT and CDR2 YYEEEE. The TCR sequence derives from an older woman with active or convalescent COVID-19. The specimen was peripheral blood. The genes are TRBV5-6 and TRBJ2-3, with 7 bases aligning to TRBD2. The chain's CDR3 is CASSHISLMRGDTQYF. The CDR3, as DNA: TGTGCCAGCAGCCACATATCCCTTATGCGGGGGGATACGCAGTATTTT.